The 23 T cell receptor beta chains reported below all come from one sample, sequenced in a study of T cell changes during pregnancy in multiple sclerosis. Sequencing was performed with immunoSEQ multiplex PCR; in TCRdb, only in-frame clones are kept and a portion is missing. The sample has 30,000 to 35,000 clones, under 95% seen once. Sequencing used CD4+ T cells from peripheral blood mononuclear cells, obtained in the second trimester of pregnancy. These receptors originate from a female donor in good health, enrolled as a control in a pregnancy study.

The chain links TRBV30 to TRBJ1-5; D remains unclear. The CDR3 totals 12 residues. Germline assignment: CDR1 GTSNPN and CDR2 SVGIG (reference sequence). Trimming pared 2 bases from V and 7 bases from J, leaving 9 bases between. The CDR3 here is CAWSHLLQPQHF. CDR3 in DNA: TGTGCCTGGAGTCATCTACTGCAGCCCCAGCATTTT.

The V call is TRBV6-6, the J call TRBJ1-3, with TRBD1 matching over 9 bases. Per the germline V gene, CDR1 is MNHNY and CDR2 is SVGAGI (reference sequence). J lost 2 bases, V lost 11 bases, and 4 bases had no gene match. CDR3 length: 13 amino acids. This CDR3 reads CALRQGAGNTIYF. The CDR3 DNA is TGTGCCCTTAGACAGGGGGCTGGAAACACCATATATTTT.

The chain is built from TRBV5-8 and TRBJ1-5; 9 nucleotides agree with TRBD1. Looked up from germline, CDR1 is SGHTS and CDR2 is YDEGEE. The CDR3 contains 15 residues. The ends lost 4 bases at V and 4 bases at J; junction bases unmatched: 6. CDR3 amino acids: CASSLGQGENQPQHF. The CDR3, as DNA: TGTGCCAGCAGCCTGGGACAGGGAGAGAATCAGCCCCAGCATTTT.

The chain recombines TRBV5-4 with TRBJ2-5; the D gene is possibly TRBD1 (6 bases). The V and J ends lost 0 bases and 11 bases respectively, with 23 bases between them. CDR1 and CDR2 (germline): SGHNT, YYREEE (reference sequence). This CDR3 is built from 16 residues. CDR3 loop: CASSLVAGVVAWEQYF. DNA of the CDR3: TGTGCCAGCAGCTTGGTGGCAGGGGTTGTCGCTTGGGAGCAGTACTTC.

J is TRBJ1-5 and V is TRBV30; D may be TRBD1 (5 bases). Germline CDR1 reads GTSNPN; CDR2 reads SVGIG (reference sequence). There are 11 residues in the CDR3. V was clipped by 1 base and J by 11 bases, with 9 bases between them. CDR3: CAWSGGGAQHF. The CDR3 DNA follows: TGTGCCTGGAGTGGTGGGGGGGCCCAGCATTTT.

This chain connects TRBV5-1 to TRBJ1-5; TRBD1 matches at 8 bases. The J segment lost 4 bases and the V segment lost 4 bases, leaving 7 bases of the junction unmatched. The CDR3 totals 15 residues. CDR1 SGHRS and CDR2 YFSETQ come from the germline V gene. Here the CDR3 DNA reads TGCGCCAGCAGCCCGACAGGGGTTCCTAATCAGCCCCAGCATTTT. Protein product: CASSPTGVPNQPQHF.

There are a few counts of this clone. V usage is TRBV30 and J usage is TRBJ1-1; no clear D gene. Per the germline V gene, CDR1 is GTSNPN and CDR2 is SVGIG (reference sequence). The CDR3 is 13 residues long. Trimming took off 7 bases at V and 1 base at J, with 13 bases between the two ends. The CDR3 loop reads CASRPRQNTEAFF. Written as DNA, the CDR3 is TGTGCCTCCCGTCCCCGACAGAACACTGAAGCTTTCTTT.

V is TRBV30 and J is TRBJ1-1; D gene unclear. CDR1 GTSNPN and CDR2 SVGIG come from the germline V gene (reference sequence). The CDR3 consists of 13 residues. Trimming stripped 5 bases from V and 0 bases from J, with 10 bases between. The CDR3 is CAWDRVMNTEAFF. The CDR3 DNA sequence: TGTGCCTGGGACCGGGTCATGAACACTGAAGCTTTCTTT. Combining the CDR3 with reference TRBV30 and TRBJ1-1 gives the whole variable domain SQTIHQWPATLVQPVGSPLSLECTVEGTSNPNLYWYRQAAGRGLQLLFYSVGIGQISSEVPQNLSASRPQDRQFILSSKKLLLSDSGFYLCAWDRVMNTEAFFGQGTRLTVV.

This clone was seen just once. The CDR3 region is CASSSEANGYTF. The CDR3 bases are TGTGCCAGCTCAAGTGAGGCCAATGGCTACACCTTC. This chain connects TRBV18 to TRBJ1-2, with D unresolved. The germline V gene encodes CDR1 KGHSH and CDR2 LQKENI. The length of the CDR3 is 12 residues. Trimming cost V 5 bases and J 6 bases, with 10 bases left between them.

Here the CDR3 DNA reads TGTGCCACCAGCAGGAAGGTCACAGGGGGGGAAAAACTGTTTTTT. This translates into CATSRKVTGGEKLFF. The chain is built from TRBV15 and TRBJ1-4; 8 nucleotides line up with TRBD1. V shed 3 bases and J 8 bases; nucleotides not matched to a gene: 8. Germline CDR1 LNHNV, CDR2 YYDKDF (reference sequence). This CDR3 contains 15 residues.

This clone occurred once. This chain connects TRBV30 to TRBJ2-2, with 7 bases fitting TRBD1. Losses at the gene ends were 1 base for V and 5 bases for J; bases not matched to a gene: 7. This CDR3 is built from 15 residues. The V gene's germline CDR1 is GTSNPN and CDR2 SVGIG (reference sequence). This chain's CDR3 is CAWSERGRWTGELFF. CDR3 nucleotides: TGTGCCTGGAGTGAGAGGGGGCGCTGGACCGGGGAGCTGTTTTTT.

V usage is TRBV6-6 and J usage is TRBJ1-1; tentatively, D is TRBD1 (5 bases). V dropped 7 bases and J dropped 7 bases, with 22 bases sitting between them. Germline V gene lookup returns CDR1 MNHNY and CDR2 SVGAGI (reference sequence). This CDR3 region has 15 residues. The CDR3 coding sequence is TGTGCCAGCAATGTCCCTAGGACAAGGGGAAGTGAAGCTTTCTTT. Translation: CASNVPRTRGSEAFF.

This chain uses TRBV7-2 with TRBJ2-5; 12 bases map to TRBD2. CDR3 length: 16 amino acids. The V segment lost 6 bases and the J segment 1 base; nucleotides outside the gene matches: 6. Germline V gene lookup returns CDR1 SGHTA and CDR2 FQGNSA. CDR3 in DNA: TGTGCCAGCAGAGGACTAGCGGGGAGCGGCCAAGAGACCCAGTACTTC. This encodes CASRGLAGSGQETQYF. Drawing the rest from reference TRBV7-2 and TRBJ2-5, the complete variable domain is GAGVSQSPSNKVTEKGKDVELRCDPISGHTALYWYRQSLGQGLEFLIYFQGNSAPDKSGLPSDRFSAERTGGSVSTLTIQRTQQEDSAVYLCASRGLAGSGQETQYFGPGTRLLVL.

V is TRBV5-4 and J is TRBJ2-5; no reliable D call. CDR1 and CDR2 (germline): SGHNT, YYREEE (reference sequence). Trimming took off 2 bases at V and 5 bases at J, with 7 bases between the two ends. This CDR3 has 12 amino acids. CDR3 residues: CASSFFPETQYF. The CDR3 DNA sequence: TGTGCCAGCAGCTTTTTCCCGGAGACCCAGTACTTC.

Here the CDR3 DNA reads TGTGCCAGCAGTTTGGAGGGGATGGCCCAGCATTTT. It translates to CASSLEGMAQHF. The chain links TRBV28 to TRBJ1-5; a possible D gene is TRBD1 (5 bases). With 3 bases removed from V and 11 bases from J, the gap between germline ends came to 11 bases. Germline V gene data show CDR1 as MDHEN and CDR2 as SYDVKM. The CDR3 contains 12 residues.

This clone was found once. The CDR3: CATRNSGGVTFTDTQYF. The CDR3 DNA is TGTGCGACCAGGAACTCGGGGGGGGTCACCTTCACAGATACGCAGTATTTT. This chain connects TRBV27 to TRBJ2-3; 8 bases line up with TRBD2. Germline assignment: CDR1 MNHEY and CDR2 SMNVEV (reference sequence). This CDR3 contains 17 residues.

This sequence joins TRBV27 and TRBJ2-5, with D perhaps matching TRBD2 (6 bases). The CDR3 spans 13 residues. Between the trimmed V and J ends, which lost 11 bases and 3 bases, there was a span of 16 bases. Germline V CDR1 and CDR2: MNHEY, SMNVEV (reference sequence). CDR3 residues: CAFGGRGEETQYF. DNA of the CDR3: TGTGCCTTCGGGGGAAGGGGCGAAGAGACCCAGTACTTC.

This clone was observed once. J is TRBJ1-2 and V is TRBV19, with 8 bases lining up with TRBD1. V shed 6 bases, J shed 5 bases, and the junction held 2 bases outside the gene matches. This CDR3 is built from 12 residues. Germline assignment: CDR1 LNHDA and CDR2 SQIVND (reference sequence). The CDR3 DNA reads TGTGCCAGTAGGGACAGGGAGTATGGCTACACCTTC. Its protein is CASRDREYGYTF.

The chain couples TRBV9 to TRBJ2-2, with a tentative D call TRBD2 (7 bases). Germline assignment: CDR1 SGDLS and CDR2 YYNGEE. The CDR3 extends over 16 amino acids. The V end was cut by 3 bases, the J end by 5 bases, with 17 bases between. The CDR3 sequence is CASSEPRGGGTGELFF. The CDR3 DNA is TGTGCCAGCAGCGAACCTAGGGGGGGCGGTACCGGGGAGCTGTTTTTT.

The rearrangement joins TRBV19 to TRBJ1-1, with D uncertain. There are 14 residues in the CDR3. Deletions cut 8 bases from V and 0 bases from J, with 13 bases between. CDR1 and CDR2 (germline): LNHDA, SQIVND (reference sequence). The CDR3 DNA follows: TGTGCCAGTTGGGCCGGACTAATGAACACTGAAGCTTTCTTT. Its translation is CASWAGLMNTEAFF.

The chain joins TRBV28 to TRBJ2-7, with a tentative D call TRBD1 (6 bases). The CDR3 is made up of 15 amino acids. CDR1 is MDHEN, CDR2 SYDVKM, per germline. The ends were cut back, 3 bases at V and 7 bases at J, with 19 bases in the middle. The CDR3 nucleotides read TGTGCCAGCAGTTTGGGCGACAGGCTTATGGGGGAGCAGTACTTC. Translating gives CASSLGDRLMGEQYF.

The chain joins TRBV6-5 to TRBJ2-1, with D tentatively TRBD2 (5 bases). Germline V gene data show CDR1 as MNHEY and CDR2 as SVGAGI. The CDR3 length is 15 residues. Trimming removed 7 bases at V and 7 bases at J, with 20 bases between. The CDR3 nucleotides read TGTGCCAGCACCGACGGGCCAGGCGGGTATAATGAGCAGTTCTTC. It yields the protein CASTDGPGGYNEQFF.

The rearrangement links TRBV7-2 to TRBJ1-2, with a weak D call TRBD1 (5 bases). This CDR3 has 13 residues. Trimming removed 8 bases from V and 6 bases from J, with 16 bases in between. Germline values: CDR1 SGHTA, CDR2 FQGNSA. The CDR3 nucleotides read TGTGCCAGCTTGCGGACACAGCTACATGGCTACACCTTC. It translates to CASLRTQLHGYTF. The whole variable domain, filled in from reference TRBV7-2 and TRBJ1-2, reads GAGVSQSPSNKVTEKGKDVELRCDPISGHTALYWYRQSLGQGLEFLIYFQGNSAPDKSGLPSDRFSAERTGGSVSTLTIQRTQQEDSAVYLCASLRTQLHGYTFGSGTRLTVV.